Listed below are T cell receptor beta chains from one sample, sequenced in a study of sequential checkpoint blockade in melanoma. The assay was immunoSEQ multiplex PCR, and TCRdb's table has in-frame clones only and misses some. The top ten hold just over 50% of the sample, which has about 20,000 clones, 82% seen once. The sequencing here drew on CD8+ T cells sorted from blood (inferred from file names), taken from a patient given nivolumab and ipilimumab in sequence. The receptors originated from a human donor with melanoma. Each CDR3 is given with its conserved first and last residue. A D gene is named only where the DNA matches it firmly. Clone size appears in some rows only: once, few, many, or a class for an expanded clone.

cdr3_nt: TGTGCCAGCCGGAATCCTGACAGGGGAGACACTGAAGCTTTCTTT; cdr3_aa: CASRNPDRGDTEAFF; v_call: TRBV2; j_call: TRBJ1-1; clone_size: -; d_call: TRBD1
cdr3_nt: TGTGCCAGCAGTTGCGTCGCTGGGCAGGAAGAGAATTATGAGTTTTTTGGAAACACCATATATTTT; cdr3_aa: CASSCVAGQEENYEFFGNTIYF; v_call: TRBV6-7; j_call: TRBJ1-3; clone_size: -; d_call: -
cdr3_nt: TGTGCCAGCAGCGGGGACAGCGGAATCACTGGAAACACCATATATTTT; cdr3_aa: CASSGDSGITGNTIYF; v_call: TRBV7-9; j_call: TRBJ1-3; clone_size: few; d_call: TRBD1
cdr3_nt: TGTGCTAGCAGTTCTCAGGGGCCGGGAACCGGGGAGCTGTTTTTT; cdr3_aa: CASSSQGPGTGELFF; v_call: TRBV7-7; j_call: TRBJ2-2; clone_size: -; d_call: -
cdr3_nt: TGCAGCGCTAGCGGGGGGGAATACAATGAGCAGTTCTTC; cdr3_aa: CSASGGEYNEQFF; v_call: TRBV29-1; j_call: TRBJ2-1; clone_size: -; d_call: TRBD2
cdr3_nt: TGCGCCAGCAGCCAAGAAGCGCGCCGGTCTGGGGCCAACGTCCTGACTTTC; cdr3_aa: CASSQEARRSGANVLTF; v_call: TRBV4-3; j_call: TRBJ2-6; clone_size: once; d_call: -
cdr3_nt: TGCAGCGTTGAAGCCCGGACAGGATCGGGCACAGATACGCAGTATTTT; cdr3_aa: CSVEARTGSGTDTQYF; v_call: TRBV29-1; j_call: TRBJ2-3; clone_size: once; d_call: TRBD1
cdr3_nt: TGTGCCAGCACCGATGGACAGGCCAATCCCTACGAGCAGTACTTC; cdr3_aa: CASTDGQANPYEQYF; v_call: TRBV28; j_call: TRBJ2-7; clone_size: -; d_call: TRBD1
cdr3_nt: TGTGCCAGCAGCAGAGGGACTAGCGGGGGACCCTACGAGCAGTACTTC; cdr3_aa: CASSRGTSGGPYEQYF; v_call: TRBV5-8; j_call: TRBJ2-7; clone_size: -; d_call: TRBD2
cdr3_nt: TGTGCCAGTAGTATGGCTAGCGGGGGGCCCCAGGGCACCGGGGAGCTGTTTTTT; cdr3_aa: CASSMASGGPQGTGELFF; v_call: TRBV19; j_call: TRBJ2-2; clone_size: -; d_call: TRBD2
cdr3_nt: TGCAGCGTTGAATTAGCGGGGAGCTCCTACGAGCAGTACTTC; cdr3_aa: CSVELAGSSYEQYF; v_call: TRBV29-1; j_call: TRBJ2-7; clone_size: -; d_call: TRBD2
cdr3_nt: TGTGCCAGCACAGGACAGGGAGATTTCCTCTATGGCTACACCTTC; cdr3_aa: CASTGQGDFLYGYTF; v_call: TRBV7-9; j_call: TRBJ1-2; clone_size: -; d_call: TRBD1
cdr3_nt: TGTGCCAGCAGCTCCCGGGACAGGGGACTCCACGAGCAGTACTTC; cdr3_aa: CASSSRDRGLHEQYF; v_call: TRBV5-8; j_call: TRBJ2-7; clone_size: -; d_call: TRBD1
cdr3_nt: TGTGCCAGCAGCGTAGCTGGAGGGGAGACGGACGAGCAGTACTTC; cdr3_aa: CASSVAGGETDEQYF; v_call: TRBV9; j_call: TRBJ2-7; clone_size: -; d_call: -
cdr3_nt: TGTGCCAGCAGCCTAGATCAGGGGTTTCCCTACGAGCAGTACTTC; cdr3_aa: CASSLDQGFPYEQYF; v_call: TRBV7-9; j_call: TRBJ2-7; clone_size: -; d_call: -
cdr3_nt: TGTGCCATCAGTGACCCTCATCGGGAGGGGGCGTCCTACGAGCAGTACTTC; cdr3_aa: CAISDPHREGASYEQYF; v_call: TRBV10-3; j_call: TRBJ2-7; clone_size: -; d_call: -
cdr3_nt: TGCGCCAGCAGCCAAGATCGGGCAGGGGGTCGGGAGCAGTACTTC; cdr3_aa: CASSQDRAGGREQYF; v_call: TRBV4-3; j_call: TRBJ2-7; clone_size: -; d_call: TRBD1
cdr3_nt: TGTGCCAGCGTAACGCAGGAGGGTGAAAAACTGTTTTTT; cdr3_aa: CASVTQEGEKLFF; v_call: TRBV7-9; j_call: TRBJ1-4; clone_size: few; d_call: -
cdr3_nt: TGTGCCAGCAGCCGATTGAGCCCCGCTCCCCATGGCTACACCTTC; cdr3_aa: CASSRLSPAPHGYTF; v_call: TRBV7-8; j_call: TRBJ1-2; clone_size: -; d_call: -
cdr3_nt: TGCGCCAGCAGCCACCAAGCCGACAGGCCCTCTAATCAGCCCCAGCATTTT; cdr3_aa: CASSHQADRPSNQPQHF; v_call: TRBV5-8; j_call: TRBJ1-5; clone_size: few; d_call: -
cdr3_nt: TGTGCCTGGAGCTGGGGGGACAATCAGCCCCAGCATTTT; cdr3_aa: CAWSWGDNQPQHF; v_call: TRBV30; j_call: TRBJ1-5; clone_size: -; d_call: -
cdr3_nt: TGTGCCAGCAGCACCCGGACAGGGGCAAGCACAGATACGCAGTATTTT; cdr3_aa: CASSTRTGASTDTQYF; v_call: TRBV11-3; j_call: TRBJ2-3; clone_size: once; d_call: TRBD1
cdr3_nt: TGTGCCAGCAGCGCCGGGACAGGGACCTACGAGCAGTACTTC; cdr3_aa: CASSAGTGTYEQYF; v_call: TRBV9; j_call: TRBJ2-7; clone_size: -; d_call: TRBD1
cdr3_nt: TGTGCCAGCAGTATTGGGACAGACAACTCCTACGAGCAGTACTTC; cdr3_aa: CASSIGTDNSYEQYF; v_call: TRBV6-5; j_call: TRBJ2-7; clone_size: once; d_call: TRBD1
cdr3_nt: TGTGCCAGCAGTGAATATAACTACGAGCAGTACTTC; cdr3_aa: CASSEYNYEQYF; v_call: TRBV25-1; j_call: TRBJ2-7; clone_size: -; d_call: -
cdr3_nt: TGTGCCAGCAGTTACCGCGGCAGGGTCGGTTCACCCCTCCACTTT; cdr3_aa: CASSYRGRVGSPLHF; v_call: TRBV6-5; j_call: TRBJ1-6; clone_size: -; d_call: -
cdr3_nt: TGCGCCAGCAGCCTTAAAGGGACAGGGTCCGAGCAGTACTTC; cdr3_aa: CASSLKGTGSEQYF; v_call: TRBV4-3; j_call: TRBJ2-7; clone_size: few; d_call: TRBD1
cdr3_nt: TGTGCCAGTAGGCTAGGACAAGAGCAGTTCTTC; cdr3_aa: CASRLGQEQFF; v_call: TRBV19; j_call: TRBJ2-1; clone_size: -; d_call: -
cdr3_nt: TGTGCCAGCAGCCTCGAGGGGGACAATGAGCAGTTCTTC; cdr3_aa: CASSLEGDNEQFF; v_call: TRBV7-9; j_call: TRBJ2-1; clone_size: -; d_call: -
cdr3_nt: TGTGCCAGCAGTTACCGGACAGACTACGAGCAGTACTTC; cdr3_aa: CASSYRTDYEQYF; v_call: TRBV6-5; j_call: TRBJ2-7; clone_size: -; d_call: -
cdr3_nt: TGTGCCAGCAGTTTGTGGGGGGGGCCGGGTGCCAAAAACATTCAGTACTTC; cdr3_aa: CASSLWGGPGAKNIQYF; v_call: TRBV28; j_call: TRBJ2-4; clone_size: -; d_call: -
cdr3_nt: TGTGCCAGCAACAAGGGGGGGGGTCGGACCTACGAGCAGTACTTC; cdr3_aa: CASNKGGGRTYEQYF; v_call: TRBV6-1; j_call: TRBJ2-7; clone_size: -; d_call: -
cdr3_nt: TGTGCCAGCAGCGGAGAGAACTATAATTCACCCCTCCACTTT; cdr3_aa: CASSGENYNSPLHF; v_call: TRBV9; j_call: TRBJ1-6; clone_size: -; d_call: -
cdr3_nt: TGTGCCAGCTGCGCCGGGGGGGTCCTGGATACGCAGTATTTT; cdr3_aa: CASCAGGVLDTQYF; v_call: TRBV19; j_call: TRBJ2-3; clone_size: few; d_call: TRBD2
cdr3_nt: TGTGCCTCACCGGCGAGTAGCGGGGGCAGGGGCTCCTACGAGCAGTACTTC; cdr3_aa: CASPASSGGRGSYEQYF; v_call: TRBV15; j_call: TRBJ2-7; clone_size: -; d_call: TRBD2
cdr3_nt: TGTGCCAGTAGTATGGGGGCCGGGTTGGGGTCCTACGAGCAGTACTTC; cdr3_aa: CASSMGAGLGSYEQYF; v_call: TRBV19; j_call: TRBJ2-7; clone_size: -; d_call: -
cdr3_nt: TGTGCCAGCAGGGGGAATGCGGCTGAAGCTTTCTTT; cdr3_aa: CASRGNAAEAFF; v_call: TRBV19; j_call: TRBJ1-1; clone_size: -; d_call: TRBD1
cdr3_nt: TGTGCCAGCAGCTCACACTACGAGCAGTACTTC; cdr3_aa: CASSSHYEQYF; v_call: TRBV7-6; j_call: TRBJ2-7; clone_size: -; d_call: -
cdr3_nt: TGCGCCAGCAGCCAAGGGGCTAGCGGGGGAAGCACAGATACGCAGTATTTT; cdr3_aa: CASSQGASGGSTDTQYF; v_call: TRBV4-3; j_call: TRBJ2-3; clone_size: -; d_call: TRBD2
cdr3_nt: TGTGCCAGCTCGGGACACCTCACAGATACGCAGTATTTT; cdr3_aa: CASSGHLTDTQYF; v_call: TRBV7-9; j_call: TRBJ2-3; clone_size: -; d_call: -
cdr3_nt: TGCGCCAGCAGCCAAGTCACAGGCTACGAGCAGTACTTC; cdr3_aa: CASSQVTGYEQYF; v_call: TRBV5-8; j_call: TRBJ2-7; clone_size: -; d_call: -
cdr3_nt: TGTGCCAGCAGCTTAGCCCAGGGTGACCACTACGAGCAGTACTTC; cdr3_aa: CASSLAQGDHYEQYF; v_call: TRBV11-3; j_call: TRBJ2-7; clone_size: -; d_call: -